A selection of T cell receptor beta chains follows, all from one sample in a study of spatial heterogeneity in lung cancer. TCRdb independently ran MiXCR on the 5' RACE reads; one entry per CDR3 protein. This table has thousands of distinct CDR3 sequences, roughly a sixth appearing once. The specimen comprised normal lung tissue next to the tumor, sampled at surgery. Receptor source: a male donor with early-stage non-small cell lung cancer. Both conserved end residues are part of each CDR3. The order of the fields is J gene, V gene, CDR3 length, CDR3 protein.

>TRBJ1-4|TRBV25-1|10
CASQEEKLFF
>TRBJ2-1|TRBV7-8|14
CASSLVRQNNEQFF
>TRBJ2-2|TRBV28|14
CASRDSTNTGELFF
>TRBJ1-1|TRBV12-5|15
CASGLHNVGLREAFF
>TRBJ2-5|TRBV20-1|14
CSATPGAGGETQYF
>TRBJ1-1|TRBV5-4|15
CASSLVGEGNTEAFF
>TRBJ2-7|TRBV6-5|14
CASSYSRGAYEQYF
>TRBJ2-5|TRBV18|13
CASSTVWSETQYF
>TRBJ1-5|TRBV7-6|15
CASSPEGVRGQPQHF
>TRBJ2-5|TRBV29-1|11
CSVVTEETQYF
>TRBJ2-1|TRBV21-1|16
CASSNGTRLPNNEQFF
>TRBJ2-3|TRBV6-2/TRBV6-3|16
CASSSTTSGSTDTQYF
>TRBJ1-2|TRBV5-4|14
CASSTGTADYGYTF
>TRBJ2-5|TRBV7-3|13
CASSLSAEETQYF
>TRBJ2-7|TRBV15|15
CATSSPGETSYEQYF
>TRBJ1-2|TRBV5-1|15
CASSLGGEGNYGYTF
>TRBJ2-3|TRBV20-1|12
CSAPTRADTQYF
>TRBJ2-1|TRBV19|13
CASSIRLGDEQFF
>TRBJ1-3|TRBV9|16
CASSPRQASSGNTIYF
>TRBJ1-5|TRBV2|17
CASRAGTPSPSNQPQHF
>TRBJ1-2|TRBV18|14
CASSPPGQIYGYTF
>TRBJ2-7|TRBV19|14
CASSGNQKSAEQYF
>TRBJ2-3|TRBV29-1|11
CSVENGNTQYF
>TRBJ1-1|TRBV29-1|11
CSVDDLGKAFF